Reported below is one T cell receptor beta chain. Its specificity is not known. This specimen belongs to a study of T-cell memory formation after mild COVID-19. Study as a whole: TCR clusters showed largely donor specificity. Findings and caveats of the study: Day 15 to 85 contractors were CD4/CD8 balanced; later expanders leaned CD4+.

The 5'RACE method, run with constant-segment primers, produced TCR alpha and TCR beta cDNA libraries (carrying sample barcodes and UMIs). TCRdb itself ran the 5' RACE reads through MiXCR, one entry per CDR3 protein. The sample yields fewer than 350,000 distinct CDR3 sequences, approximately 15% seen once. V dropped 6 bases and J dropped 2 bases, with 14 bases sitting between them. The germline gives CDR1 MNHNS, CDR2 SASEGT. This CDR3 has 14 amino acids. This TCR came from a man aged 18-30 years who had mild COVID-19 (a few samples of this study predate the infection). Cell type and time point are not known. This chain links TRBV6-1 with TRBJ2-7; the D gene could be TRBD1 or TRBD2 (5 bases each). Specimen: PBMCs or a T cell subset sorted from them (not recorded which). In nucleotides, the CDR3 is TGTGCCAGCAGATCCGGGACGGGAACCTACGAGCAGTACGTC. Amino acid sequence: CASRSGTGTYEQYV.